This TCR beta chain was observed in a study of T cell responses to AZD1222 COVID-19 vaccine. Germline CDR1 and CDR2: KGHSH and LQKENI. The CDR3 loop spans 16 amino acids. V was cut by 3 bases and J by 4 bases, with 16 bases left in between. Only in-frame clones appear in the TCRdb table, and some are missing; sequencing was by immunoSEQ multiplex PCR. The sample holds 99,000 or so clones, approximately 90% seen once. The sequence was obtained from an adult in good health. The chain links TRBV18 to TRBJ1-3; D remains unclear. This material consisted of peripheral blood, taken on day 0 of AZD1222 vaccination. The CDR3 region is CASSPGPGLDGNTIYF. In nucleotides, the CDR3 is TGTGCCAGCTCACCGGGTCCAGGCCTTGACGGAAACACCATATATTTT.